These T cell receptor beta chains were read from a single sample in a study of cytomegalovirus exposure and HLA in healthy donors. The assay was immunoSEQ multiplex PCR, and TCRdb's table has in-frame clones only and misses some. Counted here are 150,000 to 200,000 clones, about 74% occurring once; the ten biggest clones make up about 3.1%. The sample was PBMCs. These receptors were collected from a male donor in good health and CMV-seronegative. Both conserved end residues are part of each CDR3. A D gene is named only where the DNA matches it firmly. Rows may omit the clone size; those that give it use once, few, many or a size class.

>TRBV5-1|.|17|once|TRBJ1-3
TGCGCCAGCAGCCCGCGAGGGGGGGGGAGCTCTGGAAACACCATATATTTT
CASSPRGGGSSGNTIYF
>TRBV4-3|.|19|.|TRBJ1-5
TGCGCCAGCAGCCAAGATGATGGGAGGAGGGGGGGTGTGGTTCAGCCCCAGCATTTT
CASSQDDGRRGGVVQPQHF
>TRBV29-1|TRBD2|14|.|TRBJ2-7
TGCAGCGTTGAAGTGAGCGGGAGGGCCTACGAGCAGTACTTC
CSVEVSGRAYEQYF
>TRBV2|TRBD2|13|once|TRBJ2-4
TGTGCCGGTACGACTAGCGGTAAAAACATTCAGTACTTC
CAGTTSGKNIQYF
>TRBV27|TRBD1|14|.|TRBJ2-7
TGTGCCAGCCGGCGGACAGGGTATCCCTACGAGCAGTACTTC
CASRRTGYPYEQYF
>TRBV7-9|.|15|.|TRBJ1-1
TGTTCCAGCAGCTTAGGCGGTGTGGAGAACACTGAAGCTTTCTTT
CSSSLGGVENTEAFF
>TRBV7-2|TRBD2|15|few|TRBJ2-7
TGTGCCAGCAGCCCCGGGACTAGCGGGAGAAACGAGCAGTACTTC
CASSPGTSGRNEQYF
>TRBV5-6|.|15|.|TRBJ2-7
TGTGCCAGCAGCTTGAGCAGGCAAATCTCCTACGAGCAGTACTTC
CASSLSRQISYEQYF
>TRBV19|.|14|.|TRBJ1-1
TGTGCCAGTAGTATAGAGGCCCAGGCCCTGGGAGCTTTCTTT
CASSIEAQALGAFF
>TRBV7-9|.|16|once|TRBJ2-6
TGTTCCAGCAGCTGGGGCGGGGTGGGGGGGGCCAACGTCCTGACTTTC
CSSSWGGVGGANVLTF
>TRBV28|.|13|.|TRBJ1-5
TGTGCCAGCAGTGACAGGTCCGATCAGCCCCAGCATTTT
CASSDRSDQPQHF
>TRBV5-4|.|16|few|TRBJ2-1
TGTGCCAGCTCGCTCCTGCTCGGGACAACTTACAATGAGCAGTTCTTC
CASSLLLGTTYNEQFF
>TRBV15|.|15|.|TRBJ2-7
TGTGCCACCAGCAGAGCGGGCAGGGAACAGGACGAGCAGTACTTC
CATSRAGREQDEQYF
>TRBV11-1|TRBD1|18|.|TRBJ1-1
TGTGCCAGCAGCTCCCACAGAAGGACAGGGGCGTTGAACACTGAAGCTTTCTTT
CASSSHRRTGALNTEAFF
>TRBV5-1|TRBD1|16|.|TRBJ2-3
TGCGCCAGCAGTTGGGGGGGACAGGGAAGCACAGATACGCAGTATTTT
CASSWGGQGSTDTQYF
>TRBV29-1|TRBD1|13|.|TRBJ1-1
TGCAGCGTTGTAATCAACAGGGGGACTGAAGCTTTCTTT
CSVVINRGTEAFF
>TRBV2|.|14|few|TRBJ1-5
TGTGCCAGCAGTGGGTCGAGGCGGGCTCAGCCCCAGCATTTT
CASSGSRRAQPQHF
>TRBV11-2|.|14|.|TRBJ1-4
TGTGCCAGCAGCTCTCCGGGGGGCAGGGAAAAACTGTTTTTT
CASSSPGGREKLFF
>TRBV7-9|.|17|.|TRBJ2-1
TGTGCCACCGAAGGAGGGCCGAATAATTTGGGCTACAATGAGCAGTTCTTC
CATEGGPNNLGYNEQFF
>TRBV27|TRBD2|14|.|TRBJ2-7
TGTGCCAGCAGACTAGCGGGAGGGCTTTACGAGCAGTACTTC
CASRLAGGLYEQYF